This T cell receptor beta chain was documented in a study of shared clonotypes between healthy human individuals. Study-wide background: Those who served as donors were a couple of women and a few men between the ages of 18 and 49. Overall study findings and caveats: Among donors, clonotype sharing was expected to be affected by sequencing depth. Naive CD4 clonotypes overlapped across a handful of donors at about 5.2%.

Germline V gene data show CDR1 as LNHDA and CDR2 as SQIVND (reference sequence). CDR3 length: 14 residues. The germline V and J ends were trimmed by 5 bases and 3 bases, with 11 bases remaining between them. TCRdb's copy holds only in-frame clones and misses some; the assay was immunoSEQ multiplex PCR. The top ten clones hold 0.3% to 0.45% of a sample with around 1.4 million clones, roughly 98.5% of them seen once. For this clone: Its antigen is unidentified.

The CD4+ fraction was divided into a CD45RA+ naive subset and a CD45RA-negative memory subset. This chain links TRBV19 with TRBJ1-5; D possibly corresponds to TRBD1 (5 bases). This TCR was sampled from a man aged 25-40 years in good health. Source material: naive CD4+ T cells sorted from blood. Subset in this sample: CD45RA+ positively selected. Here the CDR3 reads CASSVQGDNQPQHF. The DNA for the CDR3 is TGTGCCAGTAGTGTCCAGGGCGACAATCAGCCCCAGCATTTT.